Shown below are 2 T cell receptor beta chains from a single sample sequenced in a study of patients and donors after allogeneic stem cell transplantation. TCRdb independently ran MiXCR on the RT-PCR reads; one entry per CDR3 protein. Counted here are roughly 140,000 distinct CDR3 sequences, over 35% occurring once; the ten biggest clones make up 40% to 55%. The source material was blood, either unsorted or a sorted T cell fraction (not recorded which). The receptors shown here come from a human donor who was either an allogeneic HSCT recipient or a stem cell or donor lymphocyte infusion donor (not recorded which). It is not recorded whose cells these are; they may come from a transplant donor.

The rearrangement joins TRBV20-1 to TRBJ1-1; D is unclear. V was clipped by 6 bases and J by 0 bases, with 5 bases between them. This CDR3 has 11 amino acids. Germline V gene lookup returns CDR1 DFQATT and CDR2 SNEGSKA (reference sequence). The CDR3 coding sequence is TGCAGTGCCGCTATGAACACTGAAGCTTTCTTT. This translates into CSAAMNTEAFF.

The chain links TRBV2 to TRBJ2-7; TRBD1 aligns across 8 bases. The junction had 6 bases not matched to a gene; V was cut back by 7 bases and J by 4 bases. There are 13 residues in the CDR3. The germline CDR1 and CDR2 sequences are SNHLY and FYNNEI. In DNA, the CDR3 is TGTGCCAGCAACCTGGACAGGGTGTACGAGCAGTACGTC. It yields the protein CASNLDRVYEQYV.